This T cell receptor beta chain is from a study of blood T cell repertoires in COVID-19. The overall study: Samples representing acute and convalescent COVID-19 were sourced from the United States, Italy and Spain.

Methods used by the authors: Estimation of nucleated cell counts relied on the amplification of reference gene primers. Here immunoSEQ multiplex PCR was the method, and the copy in TCRdb shows in-frame clones only, minus some. V and J calls and clone size are as listed in that table; D and trimming were resolved from the DNA. The sample consists of 300,000 to 400,000 clones, approximately 88% of them appearing once. V lost 0 bases and J lost 0, with 10 bases in between. CDR1 is SGHRS and CDR2 is YFSETQ in the germline V gene. The CDR3 extends over 16 amino acids. Seattle patient enrollment occurred during active infection, with longitudinal follow-up thereafter. This clone was detected once. The sample carries other DNA sequences with the same CDR3.

This chain joins TRBV5-1 and TRBJ2-1, with D perhaps matching TRBD2 (6 bases). Sample: peripheral blood. The receptor was derived from a woman in her twenties or thirties with COVID-19, enrolled during active disease. CDR3 amino acids: CASSLVSGSSYNEQFF. CDR3 nucleotide sequence: TGCGCCAGCAGCTTGGTGTCCGGGAGCTCCTACAATGAGCAGTTCTTC.